These T cell receptor beta chains were read from a single sample in a study of blood T cell repertoires in COVID-19. The method was immunoSEQ multiplex PCR; TCRdb's version includes in-frame clones alone and lacks a portion of them. The top ten clones hold 5.5% to 7.5% of a sample with about 160,000 clones, approximately 86% of them seen once. The sequenced sample was peripheral blood. These receptors all come from a woman between 35 and 50 years old with COVID-19, enrolled during active disease. Both conserved end residues are part of each CDR3. Fields, in order: CDR3 length, clone size, V gene, J gene, D gene, CDR3 DNA, CDR3 protein. D genes are given only for firm matches. Only part of the rows carry a size: once, few, many, or a class if the clone is expanded.

>15|-|TRBV6-5|TRBJ2-5|TRBD1
TGTGCCAGCAGTCTACAGGGGGCGAGGGGAGAGACCCAGTACTTC
CASSLQGARGETQYF
>13|-|TRBV5-1|TRBJ2-7|TRBD2
TGCGCCAGCAGCGTAACTAGCGGCTACGAGCAGTACTTC
CASSVTSGYEQYF
>14|-|TRBV19|TRBJ1-2|-
TGTGCCAGTAGTATCTTTCCCCCCCTCTATGGCTACACCTTC
CASSIFPPLYGYTF
>15|-|TRBV19|TRBJ1-5|-
TGTGCCAGTACTTTATCAGGGGTGGGCAATCAGCCCCAGCATTTT
CASTLSGVGNQPQHF
>15|-|TRBV7-2|TRBJ1-3|-
TGTGCCAGCAGCAGAGGGAATGAGGGTGGAAACACCATATATTTT
CASSRGNEGGNTIYF
>12|few|TRBV10-3|TRBJ1-5|-
TGTGCCACCGGACGGGAGAATCAGCCCCAGCATTTT
CATGRENQPQHF
>16|-|TRBV9|TRBJ1-1|-
TGTGCCAGCAGCGTAGAGGGAGGGGCCGGAGGAACTGAAGCTTTCTTT
CASSVEGGAGGTEAFF
>13|-|TRBV6-5|TRBJ2-5|TRBD1
TGTGCCAGCACGGGACAGGGGAAAGAGACCCAGTACTTC
CASTGQGKETQYF
>16|-|TRBV5-1|TRBJ2-2|TRBD2
TGCGCCAGCAGCTCGACTAGCGGGACCAACACCGGGGAGCTGTTTTTT
CASSSTSGTNTGELFF
>14|few|TRBV29-1|TRBJ1-1|-
TGCAGCGTTGTACCTCTCTCCGGTGGTACTGAAGCTTTCTTT
CSVVPLSGGTEAFF
>14|-|TRBV5-6|TRBJ1-5|TRBD1
TGTGCCAGCAGCTGGACAGGCGATAATCAGCCCCAGCATTTT
CASSWTGDNQPQHF
>15|-|TRBV7-3|TRBJ1-3|-
TGTGCCAGCAGCTTGAGTTCGAGCTCTGGAAACACCATATATTTT
CASSLSSSSGNTIYF
>15|-|TRBV3-1/TRBV3-2|TRBJ2-5|TRBD1
TGTGCCAGCAGCCAAGGAACAGGGGCCCAAGAGACCCAGTACTTC
CASSQGTGAQETQYF